This T cell receptor beta chain derives from a study of Graves' ophthalmopathy and Graves' hyperthyroidism. General observations from the study: Among thyroid clonotypes expanded above 0.001 frequency, most also appeared in blood. Ophthalmopathy cases were distinguished from stable hyperthyroidism by a 13-signature model, reaching around 90% sensitivity and around 80% specificity.

Hyperthyroidism patients, all newly diagnosed, had under 2 months' duration and ages of 18 to 65. As diagnostic evidence, clinical symptoms, serum thyroxine, TRAb, thyroid ultrasound and orbital computed tomography were relied upon. At least ten counts were recorded for this clonotype. Its specificity is not known. Researchers took RNA transcripts and amplified TCR beta CDR3 regions from them. Second-round multiplex PCR came after first-round RT-PCR with HTBI primers. TCRdb passed the multiplex PCR reads through MiXCR, listing each CDR3 protein once. The repertoire holds 500,000 to 600,000 distinct CDR3 sequences, with 35% to 40% as singletons. CDR1 SGHDN and CDR2 FVKESK come from the germline V gene. The CDR3 is made up of 17 amino acids. J lost 3 bases, V lost 4 bases, and 8 bases had no gene match.

Sequences were obtained from peripheral blood or thyroid tissue (not recorded which). The sequence came from an adult man with Graves' hyperthyroidism. The genes are TRBV14 and TRBJ2-5; 13 bases are a match to TRBD2. DNA of the CDR3: TGTGCCAGCAGCCCCCCGGTGGGACTAGCGGGGAAAGAGACCCAGTACTTC. Translation: CASSPPVGLAGKETQYF. Drawing the rest from reference TRBV14 and TRBJ2-5, the complete variable domain is EAGVTQFPSHSVIEKGQTVTLRCDPISGHDNLYWYRRVMGKEIKFLLHFVKESKQDESGMPNNRFLAERTGGTYSTLKVQPAELEDSGVYFCASSPPVGLAGKETQYFGPGTRLLVL.